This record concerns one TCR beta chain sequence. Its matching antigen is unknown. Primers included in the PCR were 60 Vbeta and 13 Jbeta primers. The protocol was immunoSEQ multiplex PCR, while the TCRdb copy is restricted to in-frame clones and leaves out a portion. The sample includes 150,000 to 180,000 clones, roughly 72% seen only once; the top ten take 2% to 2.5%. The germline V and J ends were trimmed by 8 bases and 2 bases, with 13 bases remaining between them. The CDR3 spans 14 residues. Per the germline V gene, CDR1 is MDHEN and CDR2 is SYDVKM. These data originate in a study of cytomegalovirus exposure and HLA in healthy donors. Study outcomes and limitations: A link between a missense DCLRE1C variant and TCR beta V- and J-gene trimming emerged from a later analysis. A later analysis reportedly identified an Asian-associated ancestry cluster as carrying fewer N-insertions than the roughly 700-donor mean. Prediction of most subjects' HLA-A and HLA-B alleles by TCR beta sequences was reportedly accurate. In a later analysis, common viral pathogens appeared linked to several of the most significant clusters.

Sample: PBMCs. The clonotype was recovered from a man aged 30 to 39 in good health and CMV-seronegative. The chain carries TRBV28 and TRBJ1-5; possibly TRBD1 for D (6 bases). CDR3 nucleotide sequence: TGTGCCAGCGAGAGGGGGGGCGGCAATCAGCCCCAGCATTTT. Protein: CASERGGGNQPQHF.